This TCR beta chain was identified during a study of CD8 T cells in Susac syndrome (dated by TCRdb to the late 2010s). Study-level background: The study used repertoire sequencing to test whether antigen drove CD8+ T cell activation and differentiation in Susac syndrome. Study-level results and caveats: The number of individuals in the TCR sequencing and HLA analysis was acknowledged as relatively small.

Peripheral blood CD8+ and CD4+ T cells from healthy donors, Susac syndrome patients and multiple sclerosis patients were profiled by high-throughput TCR beta sequencing. The multiple sclerosis controls were treatment-naive patients who had stable or active relapsing-remitting disease and met the revised McDonald criteria. Bulk CD8+ and CD4+ T cells were purified by magnetic negative isolation, while CD8+ TEMRA cells were enriched using FACS. Blood was drawn into EDTA tubes, processed within 24 hours, and PBMCs were isolated by density gradient centrifugation. PBMCs destined for TCR sequencing were cryopreserved in liquid nitrogen and later thawed in a 37 °C water bath. Purity of sorted or isolated CD4+, CD8+ and CD8+ TEMRA cells was at least 90%. RNA was extracted using the RNeasy kit, and roughly 0.5 to 1 ug of the RNA was reverse transcribed with random hexamers. The immunoSEQ multiplex PCR assay, covering 54 Vbeta and 13 Jbeta segments, was used to amplify TCR beta CDR3 regions. PCR amplification bias was corrected using a synthetic template baseline for primer optimization and computational correction. The authors' analysis ran thus. Reads were annotated to V, D and J genes according to IMGT and were analyzed with immunoSEQ Analyzer, with only productive sequences retained. Clonality was computed as one minus Shannon entropy normalized by log2 of the number of productive unique sequences. Public and private clones were assessed among the 100 most prevalent clones of each patient and control. Susac-specific clones were defined as absent from healthy and MS cohorts, around 980 published viral clones and other ImmuneACCESS disease sequences. TCRdb trimmed the raw reads at Q25, called clones with MiXCR and kept productive beta chains. One record per CDR3 amino acid sequence lists the most common genes and DNA. None of the V and J calls come from the authors' own analysis; TCRdb made them. The sample table holds about 170,000 distinct CDR3 sequences, of which about 94% were seen once. Jointly, the top ten make up around 0.097% of the sample.

Trimming costs V 3 bases and J 3 bases, and their ends lie 16 bases apart. From a lookup of the germline V gene, CDR1 and CDR2 are SGHDT and YYEEEE. Including cysteine and phenylalanine, the CDR3 has 15 amino acids. The read is trimmed to its CDR3 DNA, 45 bases read in frame from base 1. This clonotype was picked up one time. It lacks a known antigen. The record has no base qualities; no much larger clone is one base away. A lone read gives weak evidence. The V and J segments used are TRBV5-6 and TRBJ2-7, and perhaps TRBD2 as D gene, on 5 matching bases. Sample: CD4+ T cells from PBMCs. This receptor was identified in a human donor with multiple sclerosis. The nucleotides read TGTGCCAGCAGCTCGAAAGTAGCGCCCTTCTACGAGCAGTACTTC. It translates as CASSSKVAPFYEQYF.